This T cell receptor (beta chain) was obtained from a study of T cell repertoires in cytomegalovirus infection. Study-wide points: HLA-C-restricted CMV-specific TCR beta clonotypes were dominant in the ex vivo response.

Using its own MiXCR run on the reads, TCRdb lists one record per CDR3 protein. The data contain 150,000 to 200,000 distinct CDR3 sequences, 15% to 20% of them singletons. About this clonotype itself: Its target is not known.

Trimming pared 6 bases from V and 7 bases from J, leaving 12 bases between. The length of the CDR3 is 12 residues. Germline-derived CDR1 and CDR2 are SQVTM and ANQGSEA. Sequencing used PBMCs. The J gene is TRBJ2-2, the V gene TRBV29-1; TRBD1 might be the D (6 bases). The sequence was collected from a human donor in good health (CMV status not recorded). Some clones in this sample may be carry-over from other donors' samples. CDR3 nucleotide sequence: TGCAGCGTCGGACAGTCCGACGGGGAGCTGTTTTTT. This translates into CSVGQSDGELFF.